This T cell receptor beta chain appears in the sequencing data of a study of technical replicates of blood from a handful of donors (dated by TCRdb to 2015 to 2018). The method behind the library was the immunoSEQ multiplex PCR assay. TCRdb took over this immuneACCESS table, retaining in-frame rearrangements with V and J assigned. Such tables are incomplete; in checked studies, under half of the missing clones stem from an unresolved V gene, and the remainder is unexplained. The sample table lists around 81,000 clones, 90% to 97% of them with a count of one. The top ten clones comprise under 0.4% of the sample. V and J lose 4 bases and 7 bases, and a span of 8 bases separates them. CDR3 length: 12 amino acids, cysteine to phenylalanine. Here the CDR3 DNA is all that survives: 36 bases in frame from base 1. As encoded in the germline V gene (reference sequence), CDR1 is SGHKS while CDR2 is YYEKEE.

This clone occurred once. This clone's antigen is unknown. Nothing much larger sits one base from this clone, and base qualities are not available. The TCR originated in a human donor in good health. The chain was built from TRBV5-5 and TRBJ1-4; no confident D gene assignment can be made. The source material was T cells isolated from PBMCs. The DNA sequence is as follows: TGTGCCAGCAGCCTCCCGGGTGAAAAACTGTTTTTT. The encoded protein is CASSLPGEKLFF.